Below, one TCR beta chain is given with its context. These data are taken from a study of blood T cell repertoires in COVID-19. For the study at large: Spain, Italy and the United States supplied samples that represented acute and convalescent COVID-19.

Participant ages covered roughly 18 to 89 years across 24 US areas. Participant-reported clinical history was the basis for cohort assignment. As originally analysed: Reference gene primer amplification gave estimated nucleated cell counts. Here immunoSEQ multiplex PCR was the method, and the copy in TCRdb shows in-frame clones only, minus some. V and J calls and clone size are those listed in that table; D and trimming were worked out from the DNA. Here the sample spans 300,000 to 350,000 clones, 80% to 90% being singletons. V lost 6 bases, J lost 5 bases, and 11 bases lay in between. Germline values: CDR1 MNHEY, CDR2 SVGAGI. The CDR3 sequence is 14 residues long.

The clonotype originates from a woman under 30 who had recovered from COVID-19. The sample consisted of PBMCs or T cells enriched from blood (not recorded which). The V gene is TRBV6-5, the J gene TRBJ1-6; D is perhaps TRBD1 (6 bases). The CDR3 spells CASSPQGNNSPLHF. The CDR3 nucleotides are TGTGCCAGCAGCCCACAGGGTAATAATTCACCCCTCCACTTT.